The rows below give T cell receptor beta chains drawn from one sample of a study of blood T cell repertoires in COVID-19. The data were produced by immunoSEQ multiplex PCR, yet TCRdb's version contains in-frame clones alone and is incomplete. Here the sample spans a few hundred thousand clones, more than 70% being singletons. The sample consisted of peripheral blood. The source of these receptors is a woman older than 75 with acute or convalescent COVID-19. CDR3s include the opening cysteine and the closing phenylalanine or tryptophan. Fields, in order: J gene, D gene, clone size, V gene, CDR3 protein, CDR3 DNA. D genes are given only for firm matches. Clone size appears in some rows only: once, few, many, or a class for an expanded clone.

TRBJ2-2 - - TRBV30 CAWSRARAGELFF TGTGCCTGGTCCCGGGCCAGGGCCGGGGAGCTGTTTTTT
TRBJ1-2 - - TRBV5-1 CASSSTGEGYTF TGCGCCAGCAGCTCGACCGGGGAAGGCTACACCTTC
TRBJ1-6 - once TRBV6-1 CASSVTLSRGSSYNSPLHF TGTGCCAGCAGTGTCACGCTTTCGAGGGGGAGCTCCTATAATTCACCCCTCCACTTT
TRBJ1-1 TRBD1 - TRBV11-3 CASSGSVQGRTEAFF TGTGCCAGCAGCGGATCGGTACAGGGGAGGACTGAAGCTTTCTTT
TRBJ1-2 TRBD1 - TRBV5-1 CASSLGQTLGYGYTF TGCGCCAGCAGCCTGGGACAGACCCTAGGCTATGGCTACACCTTC
TRBJ2-3 TRBD2 - TRBV24-1 CATRSGDSTDTQYF TGTGCCACCAGGAGCGGGGATAGCACAGATACGCAGTATTTT
TRBJ1-2 TRBD1 - TRBV6-1 CASIELQGVFGYGYTF TGTGCCAGCATTGAGCTACAGGGGGTATTCGGGTATGGCTACACCTTC
TRBJ2-1 - - TRBV6-2/TRBV6-3 CASSPPGPNEQFF TGTGCCAGCAGCCCTCCAGGTCCGAATGAGCAGTTCTTC
TRBJ2-1 TRBD2 - TRBV5-1 CASSSGLAGINEQFF TGCGCCAGCAGCTCGGGACTAGCGGGGATAAATGAGCAGTTCTTC
TRBJ2-1 - - TRBV21-1 CASSKWRGETYNEQFF TGTGCCAGCAGCAAATGGAGAGGCGAGACCTACAATGAGCAGTTCTTC
TRBJ1-1 - - TRBV11-3 CASSLAQGHKGPTEAFF TGTGCCAGCAGCTTAGCCCAGGGGCACAAAGGGCCCACTGAAGCTTTCTTT
TRBJ1-2 - - TRBV10-1 CASSSDNYGYTF TGCGCCAGCAGCTCAGATAACTATGGCTACACCTTC
TRBJ2-1 TRBD2 once TRBV6-5 CASSRTSSVEQFF TGTGCCAGCAGTCGGACTAGTTCTGTTGAGCAGTTCTTC
TRBJ1-2 - - TRBV6-2/TRBV6-3 CASSYVQNYGYTF TGTGCCAGCAGTTACGTCCAGAACTATGGCTACACCTTC
TRBJ1-6 - - TRBV15 CATSREFGGAGSDSPLHF TGTGCCACCAGCAGAGAATTCGGGGGGGCAGGTTCGGATTCACCCCTCCACTTT
TRBJ1-1 - - TRBV4-3 CASSQDWEGLGTEAFF TGCGCCAGCAGCCAAGATTGGGAGGGGCTCGGGACTGAAGCTTTCTTT
TRBJ1-5 - - TRBV19 CASTSSGGGLNQPQHF TGTGCCAGTACCTCATCGGGGGGGGGACTCAATCAGCCCCAGCATTTT
TRBJ1-1 TRBD1 - TRBV7-9 CASSLGQGVHGTEAFF TGTGCCAGCAGCTTAGGGCAGGGGGTTCATGGAACTGAAGCTTTCTTT
TRBJ1-1 TRBD1 once TRBV5-4 CASSFTGTGLNTEAFF TGTGCCAGCAGCTTTACGGGGACAGGCCTGAACACTGAAGCTTTCTTT
TRBJ1-4 - - TRBV4-1 CASSQGSSGAINEKLFF TGCGCCAGCAGCCAAGGGTCTTCAGGGGCAATTAATGAAAAACTGTTTTTT
TRBJ1-1 - - TRBV2 CATGETAPGNTEAFF TGTGCCACGGGGGAGACAGCTCCCGGGAACACTGAAGCTTTCTTT
TRBJ1-2 TRBD1 few TRBV11-2 CASSFGQGYGYTF TGTGCCAGCAGCTTCGGACAGGGCTATGGCTACACCTTC
TRBJ1-5 - few TRBV12-3/TRBV12-4 CASSLQGRTQHF TGTGCCAGCAGTCTCCAGGGGCGAACCCAGCATTTT
TRBJ2-3 TRBD1 - TRBV4-3 CASSQDWTGGIADTQYF TGCGCCAGCAGCCAAGATTGGACAGGAGGAATTGCAGATACGCAGTATTTT
TRBJ1-3 - - TRBV6-1 CASSEASGNTIYF TGTGCCAGCAGTGAGGCCTCTGGAAACACCATATATTTT
TRBJ2-1 - few TRBV9 CASTAGGSSYNEQFF TGTGCCAGCACCGCTGGTGGGAGCTCCTACAATGAGCAGTTCTTC
TRBJ2-5 - - TRBV6-5 CASRAQGQETQYF TGTGCCAGCAGAGCACAGGGCCAAGAGACCCAGTACTTC
TRBJ2-6 - - TRBV19 CASSISATGSGANVLTF TGTGCCAGTAGTATATCTGCCACTGGTTCTGGGGCCAACGTCCTGACTTTC
TRBJ1-2 TRBD1 few TRBV9 CASSRQGAEYGYTF TGTGCCAGCAGCCGACAGGGGGCCGAGTATGGCTACACCTTC
TRBJ1-2 - - TRBV6-5 CASSYSREDPYGYTF TGTGCCAGCAGTTACTCGAGGGAAGACCCCTATGGCTACACCTTC
TRBJ2-2 TRBD2 once TRBV7-9 CASSPVPGGNTGELFF TGTGCCAGCAGCCCTGTCCCGGGGGGGAACACCGGGGAGCTGTTTTTT
TRBJ1-5 TRBD1 - TRBV7-2 CASSSDRGKQPQHF TGTGCCAGCAGCTCAGACAGGGGGAAACAGCCCCAGCATTTT
TRBJ1-6 - - TRBV29-1 CSVALSPREPLHF TGCAGCGTTGCCCTCTCCCCGAGGGAGCCCCTCCACTTT
TRBJ1-2 - - TRBV13 CASSAAGEPLGYTF TGTGCCAGCAGCGCGGCAGGGGAGCCTTTGGGCTACACCTTC
TRBJ2-3 - - TRBV7-2 CASSLVPPGQGRSDTQYF TGTGCCAGCAGCTTAGTACCGCCAGGGCAGGGTAGGTCAGATACGCAGTATTTT